This T cell receptor (beta chain) was sequenced during a study of blood T cell repertoires in COVID-19. On the study more broadly: Samples representing acute and convalescent COVID-19 were sourced from the United States, Italy and Spain.

CDR3 length: 15 amino acids. Deletions cut 2 bases from V and 1 base from J, with 11 bases between. The germline V gene has CDR1 LNHDA and CDR2 SQIVND (reference sequence). The assay was immunoSEQ multiplex PCR, and TCRdb's table has in-frame clones only and misses some. The data contain 250,000 to 350,000 clones, about 87% of them seen just once; the ten biggest clones take up 8% to 9%. Material: PBMCs or T cells enriched from blood (not recorded which). The V call is TRBV19, the J call TRBJ1-1; D ambiguous. This TCR derives from a woman aged 18-29 years who had recovered from COVID-19. CDR3 amino acids: CASSINGAENTEAFF. The DNA for the CDR3 is TGTGCCAGTAGTATAAATGGCGCGGAGAACACTGAAGCTTTCTTT.